The entry below describes one T cell receptor (beta chain). Antigen unknown. Data came from immunoSEQ multiplex PCR; TCRdb stores just in-frame clones and leaves some out. The sample records about 32,000 clones, about 91% being singletons. The data belong to a study of stem cell transplantation in POMP-related autoinflammatory disease. Overall study context: Before transplant, CD4+ T cells skewed naive and CD8+ proportions were low. Study findings and constraints: Unique TRB V-J gene pairings were limited in number in patients with PRAID.

The specimen comprised CD4+ T cells from PBMCs, sampled before stem cell transplantation. The TCR was taken from a human donor with POMP-related autoinflammation and immune dysregulation (PRAID).

CDR3 residues: CASSLVGHGGTDTQYF. The CDR3 bases are TGTGCCAGCAGCTTAGTGGGACACGGAGGGACAGATACGCAGTATTTT. The chain links TRBV7-8 to TRBJ2-3; possibly TRBD1 or TRBD2 for D (6 bases each). Germline-derived CDR1 and CDR2 are SGHVS and FQNEAQ. The CDR3 contains 16 residues. Trimming removed 1 base from V and 3 bases from J, with 14 bases in between. The whole variable domain, remainder taken from reference TRBV7-8 and TRBJ2-3, is GAGVSQSPRYKVAKRGQDVALRCDPISGHVSLFWYQQALGQGPEFLTYFQNEAQLDKSGLPSDRFFAERPEGSVSTLKIQRTQQEDSAVYLCASSLVGHGGTDTQYFGPGTRLTVL.